The source of this TCR beta chain is a study of blood T cell repertoires in COVID-19. V lost 1 base to trimming and J lost 5 bases, with 18 bases between them. Looked up from germline, CDR1 is SGHRS and CDR2 is YFSETQ. The CDR3 sequence is 16 residues long. In the original processing: Researchers report that nucleated cell counts were estimated from reference gene primer amplification. TCRdb's table, derived via immunoSEQ multiplex PCR, lists solely in-frame clones and lacks some. V and J calls plus clone size are reproduced from that table; the DNA served to infer D and trimming. The sample consists of 140,000 to 150,000 clones, approximately 82% of them appearing once.

The clonotype was recovered from a man in his sixties with active or convalescent COVID-19. The genes are TRBV5-1 and TRBJ1-1; D is unresolved. Material: peripheral blood. In DNA, the CDR3 is TGCGCCAGCAGCTTGAATTCGGCGGGGAGTGGAACTGAAGCTTTCTTT. As protein: CASSLNSAGSGTEAFF.